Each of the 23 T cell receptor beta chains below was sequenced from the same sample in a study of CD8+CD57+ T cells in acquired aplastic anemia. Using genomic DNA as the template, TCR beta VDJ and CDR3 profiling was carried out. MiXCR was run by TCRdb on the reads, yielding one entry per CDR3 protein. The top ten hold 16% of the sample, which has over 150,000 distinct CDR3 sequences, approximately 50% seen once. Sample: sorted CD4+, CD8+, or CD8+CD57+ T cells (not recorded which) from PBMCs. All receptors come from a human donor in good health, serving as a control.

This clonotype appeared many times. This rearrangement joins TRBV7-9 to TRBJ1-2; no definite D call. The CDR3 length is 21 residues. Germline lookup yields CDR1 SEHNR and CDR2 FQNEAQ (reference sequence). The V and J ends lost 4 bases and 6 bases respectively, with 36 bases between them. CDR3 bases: TGTGCCAGCAGCTCCTTGGGCCAAAACAAATCGACTAGCACGTGGGGTCATGGCTACACCTTC. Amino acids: CASSSLGQNKSTSTWGHGYTF.

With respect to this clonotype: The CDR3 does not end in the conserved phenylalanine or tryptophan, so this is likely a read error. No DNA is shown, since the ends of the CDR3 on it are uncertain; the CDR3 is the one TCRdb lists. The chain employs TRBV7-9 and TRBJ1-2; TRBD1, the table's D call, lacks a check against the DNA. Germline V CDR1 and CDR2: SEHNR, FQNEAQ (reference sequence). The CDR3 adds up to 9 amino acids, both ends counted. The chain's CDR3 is CASSLLIGT.

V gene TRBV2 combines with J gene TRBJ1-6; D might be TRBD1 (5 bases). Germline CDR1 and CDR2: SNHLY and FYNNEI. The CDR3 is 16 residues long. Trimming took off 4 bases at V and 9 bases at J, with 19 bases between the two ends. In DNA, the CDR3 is TGTGCCAGCAGTGGTGGGGACTTAGGGGTCGGTTCACCCCTCCACTTT. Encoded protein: CASSGGDLGVGSPLHF.

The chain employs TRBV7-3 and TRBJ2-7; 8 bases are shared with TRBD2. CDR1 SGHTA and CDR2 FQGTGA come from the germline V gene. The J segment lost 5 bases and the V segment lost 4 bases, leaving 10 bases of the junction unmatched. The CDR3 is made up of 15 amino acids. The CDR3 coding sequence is TGTGCCAGCAGCTCGCGGGGGGCCGGGTTCAACGAGCAGTACTTC. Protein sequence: CASSSRGAGFNEQYF. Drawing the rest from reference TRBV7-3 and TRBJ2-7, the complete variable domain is GAGVSQTPSNKVTEKGKYVELRCDPISGHTALYWYRQSLGQGPEFLIYFQGTGAADDSGLPNDRFFAVRPEGSVSTLKIQRTERGDSAVYLCASSSRGAGFNEQYFGPGTRLTVT.

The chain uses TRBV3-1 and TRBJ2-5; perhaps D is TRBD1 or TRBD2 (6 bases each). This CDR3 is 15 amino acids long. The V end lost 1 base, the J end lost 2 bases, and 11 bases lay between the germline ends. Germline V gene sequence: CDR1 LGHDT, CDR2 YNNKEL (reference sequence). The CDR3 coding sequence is TGTGCCAGCAGCCAAGGGGGGGCGCCTCAAGAGACCCAGTACTTC. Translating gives CASSQGGAPQETQYF.

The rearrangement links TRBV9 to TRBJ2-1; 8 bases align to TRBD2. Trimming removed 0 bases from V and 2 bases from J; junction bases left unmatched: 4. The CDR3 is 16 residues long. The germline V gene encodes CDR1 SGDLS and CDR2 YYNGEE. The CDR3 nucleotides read TGTGCCAGCAGCGTAGTGTCGGGGGGGCCCTACAATGAGCAGTTCTTC. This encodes CASSVVSGGPYNEQFF.

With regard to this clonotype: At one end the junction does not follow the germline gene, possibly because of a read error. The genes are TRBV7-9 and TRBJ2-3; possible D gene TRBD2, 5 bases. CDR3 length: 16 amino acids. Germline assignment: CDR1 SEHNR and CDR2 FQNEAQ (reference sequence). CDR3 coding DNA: TGTGCCAGCAGTTTAAAGGGTAGCGATGTCACAAATACGCAGTATTTT. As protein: CASSLKGSDVTNTQYF.

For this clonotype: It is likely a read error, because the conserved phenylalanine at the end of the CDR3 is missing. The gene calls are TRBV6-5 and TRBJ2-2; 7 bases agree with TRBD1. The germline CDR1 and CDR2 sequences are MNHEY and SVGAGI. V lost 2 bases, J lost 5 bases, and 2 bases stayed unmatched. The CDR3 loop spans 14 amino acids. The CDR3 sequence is CASSYRGRTGELFS. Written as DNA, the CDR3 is TGTGCCAGCAGTTACAGGGGGCGAACCGGGGAGCTGTTTTCT.

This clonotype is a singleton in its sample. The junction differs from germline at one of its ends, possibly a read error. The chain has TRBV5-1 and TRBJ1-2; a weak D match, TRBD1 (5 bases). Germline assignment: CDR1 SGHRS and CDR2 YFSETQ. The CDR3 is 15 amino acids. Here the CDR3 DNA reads TGCGCCAGCGGCTTGGACCCGGGGCAGTCCTATGGCTACACCTTC. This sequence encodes CASGLDPGQSYGYTF.

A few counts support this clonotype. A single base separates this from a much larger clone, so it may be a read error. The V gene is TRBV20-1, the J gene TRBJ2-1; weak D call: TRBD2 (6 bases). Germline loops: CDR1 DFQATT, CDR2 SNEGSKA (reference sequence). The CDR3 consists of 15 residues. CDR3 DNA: TGCAGTGCTACCCCCTGGGGGACTTCCTACAATGAGCAGCTCTTC. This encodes CSATPWGTSYNEQLF.

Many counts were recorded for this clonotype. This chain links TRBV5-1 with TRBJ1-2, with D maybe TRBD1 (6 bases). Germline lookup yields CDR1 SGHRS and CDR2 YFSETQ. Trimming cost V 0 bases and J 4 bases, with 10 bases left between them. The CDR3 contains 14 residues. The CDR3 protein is CASSLAGDTYGYTF. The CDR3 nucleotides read TGCGCCAGCAGCTTGGCCGGGGACACCTATGGCTACACCTTC.

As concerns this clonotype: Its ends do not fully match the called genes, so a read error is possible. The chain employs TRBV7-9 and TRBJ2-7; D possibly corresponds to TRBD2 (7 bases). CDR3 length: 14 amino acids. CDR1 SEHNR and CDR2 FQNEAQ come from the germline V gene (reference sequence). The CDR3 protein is CAGSPGGLTYEQYF. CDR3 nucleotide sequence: TGTGCCGGCAGCCCGGGGGGCCTGACCTACGAGCAGTACTTC.

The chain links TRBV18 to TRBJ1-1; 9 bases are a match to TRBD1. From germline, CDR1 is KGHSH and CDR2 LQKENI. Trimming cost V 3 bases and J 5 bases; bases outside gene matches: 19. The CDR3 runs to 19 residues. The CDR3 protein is CASSPNIPGQGAAGTEAFF. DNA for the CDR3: TGTGCCAGCTCACCTAATATTCCGGGACAGGGTGCGGCCGGAACTGAAGCTTTCTTT.

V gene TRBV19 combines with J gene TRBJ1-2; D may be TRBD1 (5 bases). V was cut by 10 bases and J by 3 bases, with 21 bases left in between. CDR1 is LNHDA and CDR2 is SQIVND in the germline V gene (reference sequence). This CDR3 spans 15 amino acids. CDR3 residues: CATATVSPRYYGYTF. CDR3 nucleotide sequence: TGTGCCACCGCGACAGTTTCCCCTAGGTACTATGGCTACACCTTC.

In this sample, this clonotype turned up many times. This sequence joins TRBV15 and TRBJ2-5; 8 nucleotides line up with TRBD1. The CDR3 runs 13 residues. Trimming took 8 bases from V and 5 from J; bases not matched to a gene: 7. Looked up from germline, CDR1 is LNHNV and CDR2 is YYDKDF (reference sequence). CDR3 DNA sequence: TGTGCCACCGAGGACAGGGAGAGGGAGACCCAGTACTTC. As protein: CATEDRERETQYF.

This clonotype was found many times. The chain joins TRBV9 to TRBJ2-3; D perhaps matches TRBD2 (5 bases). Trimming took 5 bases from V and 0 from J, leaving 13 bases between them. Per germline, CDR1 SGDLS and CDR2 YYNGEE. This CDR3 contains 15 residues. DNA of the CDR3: TGTGCCAGCAGTACCGGGATCCTAAGCACAGATACGCAGTATTTT. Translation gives CASSTGILSTDTQYF. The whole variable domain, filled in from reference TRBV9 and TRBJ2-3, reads DSGVTQTPKHLITATGQRVTLRCSPRSGDLSVYWYQQSLDQGLQFLIQYYNGEERAKGNILERFSAQQFPDLHSELNLSSLELGDSALYFCASSTGILSTDTQYFGPGTRLTVL.

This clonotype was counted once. CDR3 nucleotides: TGTGCCAGCAACCCCGGGTCCACTGAAGCTTTCTTT. Translated, it gives CASNPGSTEAFF. This chain uses TRBV9 with TRBJ1-1; D ambiguous. Trimming stripped 6 bases from V and 4 bases from J, with 10 bases between. Germline V gives CDR1 SGDLS, CDR2 YYNGEE. The length of the CDR3 is 12 residues.

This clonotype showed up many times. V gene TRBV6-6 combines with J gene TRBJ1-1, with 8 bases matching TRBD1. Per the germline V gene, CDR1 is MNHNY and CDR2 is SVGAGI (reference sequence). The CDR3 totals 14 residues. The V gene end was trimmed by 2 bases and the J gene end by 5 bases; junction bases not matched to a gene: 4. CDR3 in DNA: TGTGCCAGCAGTTACACCAGGGGGCAGACTGAAGCTTTCTTT. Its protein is CASSYTRGQTEAFF.

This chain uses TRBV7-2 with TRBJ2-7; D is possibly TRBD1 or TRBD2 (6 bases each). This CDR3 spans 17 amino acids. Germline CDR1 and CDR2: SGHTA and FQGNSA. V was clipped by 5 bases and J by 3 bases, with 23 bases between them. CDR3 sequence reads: CASSPMGGSYAGYEQYF. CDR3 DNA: TGTGCCAGCAGCCCGATGGGGGGCTCGTACGCTGGCTACGAGCAGTACTTC.

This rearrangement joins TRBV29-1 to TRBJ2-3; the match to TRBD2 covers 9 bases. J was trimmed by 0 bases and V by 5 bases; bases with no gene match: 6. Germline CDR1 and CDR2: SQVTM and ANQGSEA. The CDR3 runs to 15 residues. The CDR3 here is CSVSTSGSSTDTQYF. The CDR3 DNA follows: TGCAGCGTTAGCACTAGCGGGTCTAGCACAGATACGCAGTATTTT.

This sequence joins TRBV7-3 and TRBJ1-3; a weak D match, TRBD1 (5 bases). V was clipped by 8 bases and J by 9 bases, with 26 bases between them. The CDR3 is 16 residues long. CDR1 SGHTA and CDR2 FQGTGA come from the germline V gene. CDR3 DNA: TGTGCCAGCTCACCACGACAGAGAGAAACGGAATCCACCATATATTTT. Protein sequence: CASSPRQRETESTIYF.

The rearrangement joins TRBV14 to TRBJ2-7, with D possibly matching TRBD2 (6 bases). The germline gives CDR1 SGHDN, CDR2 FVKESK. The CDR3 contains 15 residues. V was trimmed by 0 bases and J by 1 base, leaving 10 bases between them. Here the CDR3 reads CASSQEIAASYEQYF. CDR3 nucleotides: TGTGCCAGCAGCCAAGAAATAGCGGCTTCCTACGAGCAGTACTTC.

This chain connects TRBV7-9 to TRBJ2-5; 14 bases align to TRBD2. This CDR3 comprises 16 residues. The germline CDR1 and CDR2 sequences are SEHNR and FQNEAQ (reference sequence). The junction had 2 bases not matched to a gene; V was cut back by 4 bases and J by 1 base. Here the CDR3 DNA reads TGTGCCAGCAGCTCGGGACTAGCGGGGGTCCAAGAGACCCAGTACTTC. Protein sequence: CASSSGLAGVQETQYF.